The 28 T cell receptor beta chains below come from one sample, sequenced in a study of shared clonotypes between healthy human individuals. Repertoires were generated with immunoSEQ multiplex PCR, while TCRdb's copy carries only in-frame clones and drops some. The profile shows about 490,000 clones, around 80% of them singletons. Sequencing used PBMCs. The receptors were sampled from a woman between 35 and 50 years old in good health. Some clones in this sample may be carry-over from other donors' samples.

The CDR3 sequence is CAISETSGSFRNEQFF. Written as DNA, the CDR3 is TGTGCCATCAGTGAGACTAGCGGGAGTTTTAGGAATGAGCAGTTCTTC. The chain links TRBV10-3 to TRBJ2-1; TRBD2 matches at 11 bases. Trimming at V came to 2 bases and at J to 7 bases, leaving 7 bases not matched to a gene. The CDR3 is made up of 16 amino acids. Germline CDR1 ENHRY, CDR2 SYGVKD.

V and J are TRBV27 and TRBJ2-7; 15 nucleotides agree with TRBD2. Germline CDR1 MNHEY, CDR2 SMNVEV (reference sequence). The V segment lost 11 bases and the J segment 2 bases; nucleotides outside the gene matches: 7. This CDR3 has 15 amino acids. CDR3 nucleotide sequence: TGTGCCGCCTCAGGACTAGCGGGAGGGACCTACGAGCAGTACTTC. Amino acid sequence: CAASGLAGGTYEQYF.

This sequence joins TRBV28 and TRBJ1-1; D call uncertain. V dropped 5 bases and J dropped 3 bases, with 7 bases sitting between them. Looked up from germline, CDR1 is MDHEN and CDR2 is SYDVKM. This CDR3 has 12 amino acids. CDR3 DNA sequence: TGTGCCAGCAGTATACAGCACACTGAAGCTTTCTTT. It translates to CASSIQHTEAFF.

To note about this clone: This specimen includes other DNA sequences encoding the same CDR3. This chain joins TRBV11-3 and TRBJ2-3; D gene ambiguous. The CDR3 runs to 14 residues. From germline, CDR1 is SGHNT and CDR2 YENEEA. Trimming left V 4 bases short and J 0 bases short, with 8 bases between. The CDR3, as DNA: TGTGCCAGCAGCTGGGGTAGAAGCACAGATACGCAGTATTTT. This codes for CASSWGRSTDTQYF.

As regards this clone: The same CDR3 is also encoded by other DNA sequences in this sample. This sequence joins TRBV7-9 and TRBJ1-5; D not certain. CDR1 is SEHNR, CDR2 FQNEAQ, per germline (reference sequence). V was clipped by 1 base and J by 7 bases, with 11 bases between them. This CDR3 spans 14 amino acids. The CDR3: CASSLGGLPQPQHF. The CDR3 coding sequence is TGTGCCAGCAGCTTAGGTGGCTTACCCCAGCCCCAGCATTTT.

With respect to this clone: This likely traces to a read error, being one base from a far larger clone. This sample also contains other DNA sequences that code for the same CDR3. CDR3 coding DNA: TGTGCCAGCGGACGACCTGACTTCGAGCAGTACTTC. Translated: CASGRPDFEQYF. The chain has TRBV28 and TRBJ2-7, with D hard to call. The germline V gene has CDR1 MDHEN and CDR2 SYDVKM. CDR3 length equals 12 residues. Trimming stripped 8 bases from V and 6 bases from J, with 14 bases between.

V gene TRBV28 combines with J gene TRBJ2-5, with D possibly TRBD1 on 7 matching bases. The ends were cut back, 3 bases at V and 0 bases at J, with 11 bases in the middle. The CDR3 length is 15 residues. The germline gives CDR1 MDHEN, CDR2 SYDVKM. CDR3 coding DNA: TGTGCCAGCAGTTTCAGGGGGGTGTACCAAGAGACCCAGTACTTC. This codes for CASSFRGVYQETQYF.

J is TRBJ2-3 and V is TRBV5-8; tentatively, D is TRBD1 (6 bases). Germline CDR1 SGHTS, CDR2 YDEGEE. The V end lost 4 bases, the J end lost 0 bases, and 15 bases lay between the germline ends. This CDR3 region has 16 residues. As DNA, the CDR3 is TGTGCCAGCAGCCCCGCTGAGGGACACAGCACAGATACGCAGTATTTT. It codes for CASSPAEGHSTDTQYF. Combining the CDR3 with reference TRBV5-8 and TRBJ2-3 gives the whole variable domain EAGVTQSPTHLIKTRGQQATLRCSPISGHTSVYWYQQALGLGLQFLLWYDEGEERNRGNFPPRFSGRQFPNYSSELNVNALELEDSALYLCASSPAEGHSTDTQYFGPGTRLTVL.

The chain uses TRBV30 and TRBJ1-1; no reliable D call. The germline CDR1 and CDR2 sequences are GTSNPN and SVGIG (reference sequence). The CDR3 covers 13 residues. With 2 bases removed from V and 2 bases from J, the gap between germline ends came to 9 bases. CDR3 bases: TGTGCCTGGAGTTACAGTGGCAACACTGAAGCTTTCTTT. Translated, it gives CAWSYSGNTEAFF.

This rearrangement joins TRBV18 to TRBJ2-7; no clear D. The CDR3 extends over 14 amino acids. Trimming stripped 4 bases from V and 3 bases from J, with 13 bases between. Germline V lookup: CDR1 KGHSH, CDR2 LQKENI. CDR3 sequence: CASSLAGPHYEQYF. The CDR3 region has the DNA TGTGCCAGCTCACTAGCCGGGCCGCACTACGAGCAGTACTTC.

The CDR3 DNA reads as TGCGCCAGCAGCTCAAGATCGGCAGGAGGCATAGATACGCAGTATTTT. This codes for CASSSRSAGGIDTQYF. V gene TRBV5-1 combines with J gene TRBJ2-3, with TRBD2 as a possible D gene (5 bases). The CDR3 totals 16 residues. V was cut by 3 bases and J by 5 bases, with 19 bases left in between. Germline values: CDR1 SGHRS, CDR2 YFSETQ.

The rearrangement joins TRBV5-4 to TRBJ1-1; 9 bases fit TRBD1. The CDR3 covers 15 residues. The ends lost 4 bases at V and 3 bases at J; junction bases unmatched: 7. CDR1 is SGHNT and CDR2 is YYREEE in the germline V gene (reference sequence). The CDR3 DNA reads TGTGCCAGCAGCCAGCCGGACAGGGGAGACACTGAAGCTTTCTTT. Protein product: CASSQPDRGDTEAFF. Full variable domain (rest looked up from reference TRBV5-4 and TRBJ1-1): ETGVTQSPTHLIKTRGQQVTLRCSSQSGHNTVSWYQQALGQGPQFIFQYYREEENGRGNFPPRFSGLQFPNYSSELNVNALELDDSALYLCASSQPDRGDTEAFFGQGTRLTVV.

The rearrangement joins TRBV28 to TRBJ2-3; TRBD1 is a possible D gene (6 bases). Trimming took 4 bases from V and 6 from J, leaving 17 bases between them. Germline assignment: CDR1 MDHEN and CDR2 SYDVKM. CDR3 length equals 15 residues. The CDR3, as DNA: TGTGCCAGCAGTTCTTACGCCTTGGGGGCGGATACGCAGTATTTT. Protein: CASSSYALGADTQYF.

The chain employs TRBV6-1 and TRBJ2-1; 12 nucleotides match TRBD2. CDR3 size: 15 residues. Per germline, CDR1 MNHNS and CDR2 SASEGT. V shed 5 bases and J 7 bases; nucleotides not matched to a gene: 6. The CDR3 reads CASSRLAGAGNEQFF. The CDR3 nucleotides are TGTGCCAGCAGTAGACTAGCGGGAGCGGGGAATGAGCAGTTCTTC.

V and J are TRBV19 and TRBJ2-4; 9 bases align to TRBD2. V shed 3 bases, J shed 3 bases, and the junction held 6 bases outside the gene matches. The CDR3 length is 16 residues. The germline CDR1 and CDR2 sequences are LNHDA and SQIVND (reference sequence). CDR3 bases: TGTGCCAGTAGTATTACAGCGGGAGGAGGCAAAAACATTCAGTACTTC. Residues: CASSITAGGGKNIQYF.

There are a few counts of this clone. In the same sample, other DNA sequences code for this CDR3. This chain connects TRBV2 to TRBJ1-1; 7 bases are a match to TRBD1. V was pared by 4 bases and J by 0 bases, with 2 bases of the junction left unmatched. The CDR3 covers 14 residues. Looked up from germline, CDR1 is SNHLY and CDR2 is FYNNEI. This CDR3 reads CASSVDRVNTEAFF. The CDR3 DNA reads TGTGCCAGCAGTGTCGACAGGGTGAACACTGAAGCTTTCTTT.

The chain employs TRBV11-2 and TRBJ1-2; D is unclear. This CDR3 comprises 13 residues. V shed 3 bases and J shed 8 bases, with 13 bases lying between them. Germline V gene data show CDR1 as SGHAT and CDR2 as FQNNGV. CDR3 sequence reads: CASSFLSGVGYTF. The CDR3 DNA follows: TGTGCCAGCAGCTTTTTGTCGGGCGTCGGCTACACCTTC.

V usage is TRBV10-1 and J usage is TRBJ2-5; D is ambiguous. The V and J ends lost 0 bases and 3 bases respectively, with 5 bases between them. From germline, CDR1 is WNHNN and CDR2 SYGVQD (reference sequence). This CDR3 is built from 13 residues. CDR3 in amino acids: CASSESPEETQYF. The CDR3 nucleotides are TGCGCCAGCAGTGAGTCCCCAGAAGAGACCCAGTACTTC.

The sample holds one count of this clone. The J gene is TRBJ2-7, the V gene TRBV5-1; unclear D gene. The germline V gene encodes CDR1 SGHRS and CDR2 YFSETQ. Trimming removed 7 bases from V and 3 bases from J, with 20 bases in between. The CDR3 runs to 15 residues. Here the CDR3 reads CASPPAIQEYYEQYF. In nucleotides, the CDR3 is TGCGCCAGCCCCCCTGCTATCCAAGAGTACTACGAGCAGTACTTC.

This chain uses TRBV11-2 with TRBJ2-7; 10 bases are shared with TRBD2. The ends lost 5 bases at V and 4 bases at J; junction bases unmatched: 2. CDR3 size: 13 residues. Germline CDR1 is SGHAT and CDR2 is FQNNGV. CDR3 sequence: CASSPSGSYEQYF. The CDR3, as DNA: TGTGCCAGCAGCCCTAGCGGGAGTTACGAGCAGTACTTC.

The chain links TRBV18 to TRBJ1-2, with 8 bases matching TRBD1. There are 19 residues in the CDR3. The ends lost 4 bases at V and 0 bases at J; junction bases unmatched: 16. Germline lookup yields CDR1 KGHSH and CDR2 LQKENI. The CDR3 coding sequence is TGTGCCAGCTCACAGCTCTTTGCAGGGGGCGCGGGAGCTAACTATGGCTACACCTTC. Its protein product is CASSQLFAGGAGANYGYTF. The whole variable domain, filled in from reference TRBV18 and TRBJ1-2, reads NAGVMQNPRHLVRRRGQEARLRCSPMKGHSHVYWYRQLPEEGLKFMVYLQKENIIDESGMPKERFSAEFPKEGPSILRIQQVVRGDSAAYFCASSQLFAGGAGANYGYTFGSGTRLTVV.

This chain connects TRBV19 to TRBJ2-3; unclear D gene. V was cut by 8 bases and J by 7 bases, with 10 bases left in between. This CDR3 spans 11 amino acids. Germline V gene sequence: CDR1 LNHDA, CDR2 SQIVND (reference sequence). CDR3 region: CASGGRYTQYF. In nucleotides, the CDR3 is TGTGCCAGTGGCGGTCGGTATACGCAGTATTTT.

V usage is TRBV19 and J usage is TRBJ1-5; 7 bases map to TRBD1. The CDR3 consists of 14 residues. V lost 8 bases and J lost 4; bases outside the gene matches: 8. Germline loops: CDR1 LNHDA, CDR2 SQIVND (reference sequence). The CDR3 reads CASREDRINQPQHF. The DNA of the CDR3 is TGTGCCAGTCGGGAGGACAGGATTAATCAGCCCCAGCATTTT.

The V and J genes are TRBV5-4 and TRBJ1-4, with a possible D match to TRBD1 (6 bases). This CDR3 comprises 19 residues. V lost 0 bases, J lost 0 bases, and 18 bases lay in between. Germline V gene sequence: CDR1 SGHNT, CDR2 YYREEE (reference sequence). The CDR3 DNA reads TGTGCCAGCAGCTTGGTCCCCCCAGGACAGACAGCAACTAATGAAAAACTGTTTTTT. Its translation is CASSLVPPGQTATNEKLFF.

A note on this clone: A much larger clone lies one base from this, so it may be a read error. V usage is TRBV30 and J usage is TRBJ2-5, with unresolved D. Per germline, CDR1 GTSNPN and CDR2 SVGIG (reference sequence). The CDR3 contains 13 residues. The DNA of the CDR3 is TGTGCCTGGAGGACCCCTGGTCAAGAGACCCGGTACTTC. It specifies CAWRTPGQETRYF.

J is TRBJ2-1 and V is TRBV11-2; TRBD1 matches 10 bases. V dropped 6 bases and J dropped 4; count of bases not matched to a gene: 6. This CDR3 region has 15 residues. Germline CDR1 SGHAT, CDR2 FQNNGV. CDR3: CASRGQGIEYNEQFF. The CDR3 DNA is TGTGCCAGCAGGGGACAGGGGATTGAGTACAATGAGCAGTTCTTC.

The chain is built from TRBV7-3 and TRBJ2-1; 13 bases match TRBD2. In germline, CDR1 is SGHTA, CDR2 FQGTGA. This CDR3 is built from 18 residues. The V segment lost 0 bases and the J segment 6 bases; nucleotides outside the gene matches: 8. The CDR3 DNA follows: TGTGCCAGCAGCTTAACACTAGCGGGAGGGCCTGTTACCAATGAGCAGTTCTTC. Translation: CASSLTLAGGPVTNEQFF.

The chain carries TRBV19 and TRBJ1-1, with D perhaps matching TRBD1 (6 bases). Germline values: CDR1 LNHDA, CDR2 SQIVND (reference sequence). The CDR3 runs 14 residues. Trimming pared 4 bases from V and 3 bases from J, leaving 12 bases between. CDR3 coding DNA: TGTGCCAGTAGTAGTACAGGGAGTGACACTGAAGCTTTCTTT. Its translation is CASSSTGSDTEAFF. The whole variable domain, filled in from reference TRBV19 and TRBJ1-1, reads DGGITQSPKYLFRKEGQNVTLSCEQNLNHDAMYWYRQDPGQGLRLIYYSQIVNDFQKGDIAEGYSVSREKKESFPLTVTSAQKNPTAFYLCASSSTGSDTEAFFGQGTRLTVV.